The present T cell receptor (beta chain) was sequenced within a study of cytomegalovirus exposure and HLA in healthy donors (dated 2017 in TCRdb). For the study in its entirety: In an earlier analysis of 450 to 750 of the donors, 276 Gb of sequence data and 90 million to 120 million unique TCR beta sequences from 150 million to 200 million T cells were reported. Of the approximately 400 genotyped donors, 65% to 90% were placed in the genetic ancestry cluster associated with self-reported Caucasian donors. A later genetic analysis used genome-wide SNP genotypes for about 65% of the 666 donors, treating that subset as a discovery cohort. An early release that covered roughly 600 HLA-typed donors contained 300 to 350 gigabases of sequencing data and approximately 85 million unique TCR sequences. The study aimed to test whether cataloging public T cell receptors could reveal signatures of past pathogen exposure. Four or five DR-DQ haplotypes were handled as single units for association and clustering because linkage in the cohort was strong. Every discovery cohort repertoire had been produced on one sequencing platform. To decide whether each TCR beta V gene segment behaved as functional or pseudogenic, an earlier analysis of over 500 of the donors relied on high-throughput TCR beta sequencing. In addition to the first cohort of several hundred subjects, a separate validation cohort of 130 or so different subjects was used. Donor age, sex, ethnicity and CMV serostatus were compiled alongside the repertoire data. To predict cytomegalovirus infection status, the study combined high-throughput TCR immunosequencing, statistical association of individual TCRs with disease status, and machine learning. Typing coverage varied by locus: about 620-630 donors for A, B, C, DRB1 and DQB1; around 560 for DQA1; some 610 for DPA1; roughly 450 for DPB1. The study profiled the T cell repertoires of under 700 subjects by immunosequencing and related them to cytomegalovirus serostatus. The later analysis used no new phenotypic data to find candidate immune exposures, relying instead on TCR beta sequences and their occurrence across donors. Among approximately 370 genotyped donors of the cohort, an average of roughly 230,000 unique TCR beta nucleotide sequences was sequenced per donor, of which 15% to 20% were non-productive. To study patterns of TCR occurrence, a later analysis re-analyzed previously published TCR beta repertoires from around 700 donors and added high-resolution HLA genotyping. HLA typing included class I and class II loci at four-digit resolution. Results and caveats for the whole study, not just this receptor: Because counts were too low, about 17 rarely observed V segments, including chromosome 9 orphons, were excluded from the earlier analysis of some 540 of the donors. CMV serostatus was the only immune exposure information available for the cohort. The presence/absence analyses assumed that sequencing depth was roughly uniform across donors, and that assumption may not be true. The study listed 150 to 200 TCR beta chains as associated with cytomegalovirus. The authors suggested that the approach could potentially be generalized to other disease states and immunological phenotypes. A further reported finding was that TCR beta sequences accurately predicted the HLA-A and HLA-B alleles for most subjects in the first cohort. In vitro tests confirmed that a few of the cytomegalovirus-associated TCR beta chains recognize cytomegalovirus antigens. Some IMGT-functional V segments, including TRBV6-2 and TRBV6-3, could not be told apart with the 87-base-pair reads, so those segments were excluded. In an earlier analysis of about 540 of the donors, most TCR beta V segments were observed in productive rearrangements about 87% or about 30% of the time, broadly matching IMGT annotations. A later genetic analysis associated a missense DCLRE1C variant with V-gene and J-gene trimming of TCR beta chains, and an independent cohort replicated the association. In a later analysis, the rate of TCR association differed among HLA loci, with DRB1 alleles having the most associated TCRs and HLA-C alleles having the fewest. In a later analysis, HLA-associated TCR beta chains showed more clonal expansion and lower generation probabilities than non-associated chains that were equally common. Because HLA typing was unavailable for some donors at each locus, only the typed subset was used in association tests. Several of the top co-occurrence clusters appeared to be linked to parvovirus B19, influenza, CMV and Epstein-Barr virus, according to a later analysis. Most CMV-associated TCR beta chains appeared to be HLA-restricted in a later analysis, and the HLA associations seemed to be driven largely by CMV exposure. At a false discovery rate of 0.05, a later analysis linked around 15,000 TCR beta sequences to specific HLA alleles. A cluster of highly shared sequence variants was judged likely to represent a technical artifact of the sequencing pipeline. In this cohort, only TCR beta chains were sequenced, and detectable features were limited by the absence of alpha or paired-chain data. Across donors, most TCR sequences were observed very rarely, whereas some public TCRs were present in many individuals. Assigning TCR associations to individual alleles was difficult when HLA alleles, especially DR and DQ, strongly co-occurred. The classifier was reported to diagnose cytomegalovirus status with high specificity and sensitivity in both the original and validation cohorts. Correlated functional status among segregating V segments might reflect linkage disequilibrium, but an unknown experimental factor could not be ruled out. A later genetic analysis reported fewer N-insertions in productive TCRs among donors in an Asian-associated ancestry cluster than the roughly 670-donor mean.

The cohort comprised around 690 healthy bone marrow donors. Cohort members were all nominally healthy when sampled, although unrecorded immune exposures were likely present. The donor tested CMV seronegative and was one of the 352 seronegative cohort members. Every donor gave a peripheral blood sample, and the peripheral blood mononuclear cells from that sample were used for TCR beta sequencing. The Qiagen DNeasy Blood Extraction Kit was used to extract genomic DNA from the blood cell samples. As regards this clone: Its antigen remains undetermined. Base qualities are not at hand, and no much larger clone is one base apart.

Taken from the germline V gene (reference sequence), the CDR1 and CDR2 loops are MNHEY and SMNVEV. The trim is 4 bases for V and 3 bases for J, with a gap of 16 bases between the germline ends. The CDR3 holds 15 amino acids from the cysteine to the phenylalanine. CDR3 DNA is the only sequence kept; it has 45 bases, read in frame from the first base. Library generation was performed with the immunoSEQ multiplex PCR assay. For the multiplex PCR, a mixture combining 60 forward primers for TCR Vbeta segments and 13 reverse primers for TCR Jbeta segments was used. A multiplex PCR assay on genomic DNA amplified the CDR3 region of rearranged TCR beta genes. On the Illumina HiSeq System, the amplified TCR beta libraries were sequenced as 87-base-pair reads. The authors processed their data as follows. In a later analysis, tens of millions of unique TCR beta chains were counted across the approximately 640 repertoires, and roughly 9.9 million of these chains were shared by at least two donors. Raw reads were error-corrected and collapsed into unique sequences by a nearest-neighbor algorithm in which closely related sequences were merged to remove PCR and sequencing errors. V, D and J gene segments were assigned by aligning CDR3 sequences to IMGT reference sequences. For a sequence to be retained, at least a six-nucleotide match to both a V gene segment and a J gene segment was required. Rearrangements were classified as productive when the CDR3 lacked stop codons and remained in frame with V and J, and all other rearrangements were classified as non-productive. CDR3 was defined according to IMGT convention as the region running from the second conserved V-encoded cysteine to the conserved J-encoded phenylalanine. The earlier analysis of about 610 of the donors excluded any sequence lacking an unambiguous match to a single V gene segment. In an earlier analysis of a few hundred of the donors, V segments were called functional above 56.7% productive rearrangements and were called segregating when the between-donor standard deviation exceeded 5%. To diagnose cytomegalovirus status from the catalog of TCR beta chain sequences, a statistical classification framework was built. A later analysis assigned V and J genes by comparing TCR nucleotide sequences with IMGT/GENE-DB human TR gene sequences. The TCRdist pipeline was used in a later analysis to assign CDR3 sequences and most-parsimonious VDJ recombination scenarios. A later analysis defined each TCR beta chain by its CDR3 amino acid sequence plus V-gene family, and excluded reads lacking a unique V-gene family. In a later analysis, approximately 590 highly shared, low-generation-probability nucleotide sequences were removed to address suspected cross-contamination and a sequencing artifact. In a later analysis, a clonal expansion index for each public chain was calculated from normalized within-repertoire ranks of inferred template counts. In a later analysis, generation probabilities were computed using a VDJ recombination model fitted to out-of-frame rearrangements, and the results were checked against IGoR. In a later analysis, TCR-TCR, TCR-HLA and TCR-CMV co-occurrence was scored with hypergeometric tests, and a repertoire-size bias correction was applied to TCR pairs. A later analysis estimated false discovery rates by permuting HLA or CMV assignments 20 times. In a later analysis, co-occurring TCRs were grouped using DBSCAN, and TCRdist sequence similarity was added for clustering within HLA-allele-positive subsets. Repertoires with fewer than 30,000 or more than 120,000 public chains were left out of co-occurrence clustering, as were five repertoires with anomalous nucleotide sharing. Sourced from immuneACCESS, this table was stored by TCRdb with only in-frame sequences that have V and J called. A share of the clones is absent; for the studies checked, an unresolved V gene accounts for under half, and the remainder has no known explanation. D and trimming come from the DNA, and the V and J calls and clone size come from that table. The sample records over 120,000 clones, approximately 78% of which are singletons. Over 2.5% of the sample is held by the ten biggest clonotypes.

The chain is made from TRBV27 and TRBJ2-7; the best D guess is TRBD1, with 6 bases matching. What was sequenced was PBMCs. The sequence came from a female donor in good health and CMV-seronegative. The bases read TGTGCCAGCAGTTCCATTACAGGGTTGAGCTACGAGCAGTACTTC. This gives the protein CASSSITGLSYEQYF.